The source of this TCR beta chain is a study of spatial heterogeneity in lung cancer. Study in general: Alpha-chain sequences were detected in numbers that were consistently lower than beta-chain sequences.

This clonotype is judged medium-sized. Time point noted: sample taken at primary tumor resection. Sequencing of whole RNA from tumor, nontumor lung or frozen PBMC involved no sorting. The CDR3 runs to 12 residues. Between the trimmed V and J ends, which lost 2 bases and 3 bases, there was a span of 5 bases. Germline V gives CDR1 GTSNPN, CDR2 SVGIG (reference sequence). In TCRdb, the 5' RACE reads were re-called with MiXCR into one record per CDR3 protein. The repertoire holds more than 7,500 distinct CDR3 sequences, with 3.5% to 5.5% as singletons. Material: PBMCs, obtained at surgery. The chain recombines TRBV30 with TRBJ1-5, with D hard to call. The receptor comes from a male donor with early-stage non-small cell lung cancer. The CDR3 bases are TGTGCCTGGAGTACGGACAATCAGCCCCAGCATTTT. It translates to CAWSTDNQPQHF.